This TCR beta chain was recorded in a study of blood T cell repertoires in COVID-19. The overall study: COVID-19 samples from acute and convalescent phases originated in the United States, Italy and Spain. T cells, B-cell-depleted T cells, or PBMCs supplied cDNA or gDNA.

Trimming cost V 1 base and J 4 bases, with 15 bases left between them. Germline V lookup: CDR1 SGHDN, CDR2 FVKESK. The CDR3 spans 16 residues. In the original processing: Estimation of nucleated cell counts was performed using reference gene primer amplification. The protocol was immunoSEQ multiplex PCR, while the TCRdb copy is restricted to in-frame clones and leaves out a portion. V, J and clone size are those of that table, while D and trimming were read from the DNA. Of approximately 10,000 clones listed, 88% are singletons. The chain combines TRBV14 with TRBJ2-3; a possible D gene is TRBD2 (7 bases). The sequence derives from a human donor in a cohort sampled during active COVID-19. Sequenced input: peripheral blood. The CDR3 sequence: CASSQGGGPRADTQYF. The DNA for the CDR3 is TGTGCCAGCAGCCAAGGGGGGGGCCCGAGGGCAGATACGCAGTATTTT.